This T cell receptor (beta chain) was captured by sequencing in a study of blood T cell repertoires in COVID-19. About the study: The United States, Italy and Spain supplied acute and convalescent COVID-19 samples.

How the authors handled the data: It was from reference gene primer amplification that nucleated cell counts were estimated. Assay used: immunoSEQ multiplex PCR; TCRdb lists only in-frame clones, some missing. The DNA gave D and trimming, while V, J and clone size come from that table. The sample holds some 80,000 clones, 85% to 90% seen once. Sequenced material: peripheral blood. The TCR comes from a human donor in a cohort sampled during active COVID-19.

The chain's CDR3 is CASSVGGGSGEKLFF. In DNA, the CDR3 is TGTGCCAGCAGCGTAGGAGGGGGTTCAGGTGAAAAACTGTTTTTT. The chain recombines TRBV9 with TRBJ1-4, with D tentatively TRBD1 (6 bases). The CDR3 loop spans 15 amino acids. V lost 0 bases and J lost 7, with 13 bases in between. Germline V gene lookup returns CDR1 SGDLS and CDR2 YYNGEE. The variable domain in full, completed from reference TRBV9 and TRBJ1-4, reads DSGVTQTPKHLITATGQRVTLRCSPRSGDLSVYWYQQSLDQGLQFLIQYYNGEERAKGNILERFSAQQFPDLHSELNLSSLELGDSALYFCASSVGGGSGEKLFFGSGTQLSVL.